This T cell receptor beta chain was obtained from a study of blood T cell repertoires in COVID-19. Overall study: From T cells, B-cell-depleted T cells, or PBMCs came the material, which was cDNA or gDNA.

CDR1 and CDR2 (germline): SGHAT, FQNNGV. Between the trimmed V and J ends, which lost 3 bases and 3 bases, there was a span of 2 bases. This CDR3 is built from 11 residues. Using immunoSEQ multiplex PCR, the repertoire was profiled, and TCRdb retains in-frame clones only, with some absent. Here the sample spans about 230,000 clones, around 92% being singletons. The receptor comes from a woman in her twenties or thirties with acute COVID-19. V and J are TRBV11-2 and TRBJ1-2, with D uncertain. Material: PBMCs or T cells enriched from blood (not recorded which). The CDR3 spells CASSFDYGYTF. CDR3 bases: TGTGCCAGCAGCTTCGACTATGGCTACACCTTC.